This T cell receptor (beta chain) is drawn from a study of control samples from healthy donors and cancer patients. The CDR3 extends over 12 amino acids. Deletions cut 3 bases from V and 4 bases from J, with 6 bases between. CDR1 and CDR2 (germline): MGHRA, YSYEKL. The protocol was immunoSEQ multiplex PCR, while the TCRdb copy is restricted to in-frame clones and leaves out a portion. The data hold almost 90,000 clones, with 85% observed a single time. The sequencing sample was made of blood. The rearrangement links TRBV4-1 to TRBJ1-2; D call uncertain. This TCR derives from a woman aged 40 to 50 in good health. The CDR3 coding sequence is TGCGCCAGCAGCCAGGCTGGCTATGGCTACACCTTC. It codes for CASSQAGYGYTF.